What follows are 27 T cell receptor beta chains derived from one specimen sequenced in a study of T cells after yellow fever vaccination. Each CDR3 protein gets one entry after TCRdb re-called the 5' RACE reads with MiXCR. The sample consists of approximately 15,000 distinct CDR3 sequences, 6% to 9.5% of them appearing once. The specimen comprised PBMCs, either bulk or a sorted T-cell subset (CD4+, CD8+, memory, or dextramer-sorted; not recorded which), sampled on the day of the yellow fever booster vaccination. The receptors here all came from a young man who received the YFV17D yellow fever vaccine.

In this sample, this clonotype is medium-sized. The chain combines TRBV9 with TRBJ1-1, with D uncertain. The V gene lost 3 bases and the J gene lost 1 base, with 10 bases spanning the gap. CDR1 and CDR2 from the germline V gene are SGDLS and YYNGEE. CDR3 length: 14 amino acids. DNA of the CDR3: TGTGCCAGCAGCGCCCGTGGGAGGAACACTGAAGCTTTCTTT. Translated, it gives CASSARGRNTEAFF.

This clonotype came up many times. The CDR3 here is CASSPSGATDTQYF. DNA for the CDR3: TGTGCCAGTAGCCCATCCGGGGCCACAGATACGCAGTATTTT. The chain employs TRBV19 and TRBJ2-3; the D gene could be TRBD1 or TRBD2 (5 bases each). The CDR3 runs 14 residues. Germline CDR1 is LNHDA and CDR2 is SQIVND (reference sequence). V lost 6 bases and J 2 bases, leaving 12 bases between the germline ends. Looking up the rest from reference TRBV19 and TRBJ2-3 gives the full variable domain: DGGITQSPKYLFRKEGQNVTLSCEQNLNHDAMYWYRQDPGQGLRLIYYSQIVNDFQKGDIAEGYSVSREKKESFPLTVTSAQKNPTAFYLCASSPSGATDTQYFGPGTRLTVL.

In this sample, this clonotype turned up many times. This chain links TRBV12-3 or TRBV12-4 with TRBJ2-5; 7 bases fit TRBD2. The ends lost 1 base at V and 4 bases at J; junction bases unmatched: 3. This CDR3 has 14 amino acids. The CDR3 DNA reads as TGTGCCAGCAGTTTAGGGGGGGGTGGAGAGACCCAGTACTTC. It is translated as CASSLGGGGETQYF.

This clonotype was detected ten times or more. The chain joins TRBV2 to TRBJ1-1; D gene uncertain. This CDR3 spans 14 amino acids. V shed 8 bases and J shed 3 bases, with 16 bases lying between them. Germline loops: CDR1 SNHLY, CDR2 FYNNEI. The CDR3 DNA sequence: TGTGCCAGCCGAATACCGACTGGGTACACTGAAGCTTTCTTT. This translates into CASRIPTGYTEAFF.

There are many counts of this clonotype. V usage is TRBV6-2 or TRBV6-3 and J usage is TRBJ2-3; 7 nucleotides agree with TRBD1. Germline assignment: CDR1 MNHEY and CDR2 SVGEGT. V was clipped by 2 bases and J by 2 bases; unmatched bases: 13. The CDR3 covers 18 residues. CDR3 bases: TGTGCCAGCAGTTACCGATGGACAGGTCGGGGAATCACAGATACGCAGTATTTT. Encoded protein: CASSYRWTGRGITDTQYF.

By sample share, this clonotype is medium-sized. The rearrangement joins TRBV4-1 to TRBJ2-1, with a tentative D call TRBD2 (5 bases). This CDR3 comprises 15 residues. V dropped 6 bases and J dropped 1 base, with 13 bases sitting between them. The germline V gene has CDR1 MGHRA and CDR2 YSYEKL. CDR3 amino acids: CASRGTPGSYNEQFF. For the CDR3, the DNA is TGCGCCAGCAGGGGAACCCCGGGGTCCTACAATGAGCAGTTCTTC.

The chain joins TRBV6-1 to TRBJ2-3; no clear D. Trimming stripped 1 base from V and 3 bases from J, with 5 bases between. The CDR3 runs 13 residues. CDR1 MNHNS and CDR2 SASEGT come from the germline V gene. The CDR3 loop is CASSEVGTDTQYF. The CDR3 nucleotides are TGTGCCAGCAGTGAAGTGGGGACAGATACGCAGTATTTT.

This clonotype was observed many times. The genes are TRBV6-5 and TRBJ2-1; 7 bases line up with TRBD2. CDR1 and CDR2 (germline): MNHEY, SVGAGI. The V segment lost 6 bases and the J segment 4 bases; nucleotides outside the gene matches: 6. This CDR3 is built from 14 residues. In nucleotides, the CDR3 is TGTGCCAGCAGGGTCGGGGGGATATACAATGAGCAGTTCTTC. Translated, it gives CASRVGGIYNEQFF.

This clonotype was seen repeatedly, ten times or more. The V and J genes are TRBV7-8 and TRBJ2-3; D not resolved. Germline-derived CDR1 and CDR2 are SGHVS and FQNEAQ. This CDR3 comprises 15 residues. Trimming removed 8 bases from V and 0 bases from J, with 15 bases in between. Written as DNA, the CDR3 is TGTGCCAGCCTCGGCAGGTCTACTAGCACAGATACGCAGTATTTT. Its protein is CASLGRSTSTDTQYF.

This clonotype was counted at least ten times. This sequence joins TRBV4-3 and TRBJ2-5, with 8 bases aligning to TRBD1. Germline loops: CDR1 LGHNA, CDR2 YSLEER. There are 13 residues in the CDR3. The V segment lost 4 bases and the J segment 5 bases; nucleotides outside the gene matches: 3. The CDR3 DNA follows: TGCGCCAGCAGCCCGAGACAGGGGGAGACCCAGTACTTC. It is translated as CASSPRQGETQYF.

Ten or more counts support this clonotype. In DNA, the CDR3 is TGTGCCAGCAGCCAGAATACTAGGCCATTGGCAGATACGCAGTATTTT. It is translated as CASSQNTRPLADTQYF. V gene TRBV4-2 combines with J gene TRBJ2-3; tentative D call: TRBD2 (5 bases). The CDR3 length is 16 residues. Germline V gene sequence: CDR1 LGHNA, CDR2 YNFKEQ. V lost 3 bases to trimming and J lost 4 bases, with 17 bases between them.

The table lists this clonotype with many counts. The rearrangement joins TRBV2 to TRBJ1-2; TRBD1 agrees at 7 bases. Germline CDR1 reads SNHLY; CDR2 reads FYNNEI. The CDR3 spans 15 residues. V lost 7 bases, J lost 0 bases, and 8 bases stayed unmatched. As DNA, the CDR3 is TGTGCCAGCACCAGAGACAGGGAAGCTAACTATGGCTACACCTTC. It encodes CASTRDREANYGYTF. Combining the CDR3 with reference TRBV2 and TRBJ1-2 gives the whole variable domain EPEVTQTPSHQVTQMGQEVILRCVPISNHLYFYWYRQILGQKVEFLVSFYNNEISEKSEIFDDQFSVERPDGSNFTLKIRSTKLEDSAMYFCASTRDREANYGYTFGSGTRLTVV.

This clonotype is medium-sized (0.01 to 0.1%). The rearrangement joins TRBV5-1 to TRBJ2-6, with D maybe TRBD1 (5 bases). The CDR3 covers 16 residues. CDR1 is SGHRS and CDR2 is YFSETQ in the germline V gene. The V end was cut by 4 bases, the J end by 0 bases, with 11 bases between. Here the CDR3 DNA reads TGCGCCAGCAGCCCAAGACAGAGCTCTGGGGCCAACGTCCTGACTTTC. It yields the protein CASSPRQSSGANVLTF.

J is TRBJ1-2 and V is TRBV19, with D perhaps matching TRBD1 (5 bases). The V end lost 9 bases, the J end lost 5 bases, and 16 bases lay between the germline ends. CDR3 length equals 13 residues. Germline V gene data show CDR1 as LNHDA and CDR2 as SQIVND (reference sequence). The CDR3 sequence: CASRQSGEYGYTF. The CDR3 DNA reads as TGTGCCAGCCGACAGTCGGGGGAGTATGGCTACACCTTC.

This clonotype was counted at least ten times. The chain recombines TRBV2 with TRBJ2-1, with TRBD2 identical over 10 bases. CDR3 length equals 15 residues. Germline CDR1 is SNHLY and CDR2 is FYNNEI. Trimming cost V 4 bases and J 4 bases; bases outside gene matches: 4. The CDR3 DNA is TGTGCCAGCAGTGTATTTAGCGGGGGGTACAATGAGCAGTTCTTC. Encoded protein: CASSVFSGGYNEQFF.

This clonotype was picked up many times. The J gene is TRBJ2-3, the V gene TRBV11-2; tentatively, D is TRBD1 (5 bases). V was shortened by 5 bases and J by 5 bases, with 11 bases between the two germline ends. Per the germline V gene, CDR1 is SGHAT and CDR2 is FQNNGV. The CDR3 contains 13 residues. This chain's CDR3 is CASSGRQLDTQYF. DNA for the CDR3: TGTGCCAGCAGCGGACGACAGCTAGATACGCAGTATTTT.

This clonotype was recorded many times. The chain carries TRBV12-3 or TRBV12-4 and TRBJ1-5, with 8 nucleotides matching TRBD1. V lost 8 bases to trimming and J lost 3 bases; unmatched junction nucleotides: 6. The CDR3 length is 14 residues. CDR3 residues: CASGQGGNNQPQHF. DNA for the CDR3: TGTGCCAGCGGACAGGGAGGAAACAATCAGCCCCAGCATTTT.

This clonotype occurred many times. The chain employs TRBV5-1 and TRBJ2-5, with 13 bases lining up with TRBD2. CDR3 size: 16 residues. The V segment lost 4 bases and the J segment 0 bases; nucleotides outside the gene matches: 3. Germline CDR1 SGHRS, CDR2 YFSETQ. The CDR3 DNA is TGCGCCAGCAGCGGCGGGACTAGCGGGGACCAAGAGACCCAGTACTTC. It translates to CASSGGTSGDQETQYF.

This clonotype is labeled medium-sized. The genes are TRBV4-2 and TRBJ2-3; 7 nucleotides agree with TRBD2. This CDR3 contains 17 residues. The trim removed 3 bases at V and 5 bases at J, leaving 14 bases unmatched. Germline V gene data show CDR1 as LGHNA and CDR2 as YNFKEQ. The CDR3 nucleotides are TGTGCCAGCAGCCACCCCCTCGGGCGGGGGAACATAGATACGCAGTATTTT. Protein product: CASSHPLGRGNIDTQYF.

This clonotype is medium-sized by share. The gene calls are TRBV12-3 or TRBV12-4 and TRBJ2-4, with D maybe TRBD2 (7 bases). The V end lost 7 bases, the J end lost 0 bases, and 16 bases lay between the germline ends. This CDR3 has 16 amino acids. The chain's CDR3 is CASTSGTTIAKNIQYF. The CDR3 nucleotides read TGTGCCAGCACGAGCGGGACAACTATAGCCAAAAACATTCAGTACTTC.

This clonotype came up many times. The chain uses TRBV3-2 and TRBJ2-1. TRBV3-2 is a pseudogene. The CDR3 runs 15 residues. CDR3 nucleotides: TGTGCCAGCAGCCAAGATCTCCAATGTGGAAATGAGCAGTTCTTC. It specifies CASSQDLQCGNEQFF.

This clonotype was seen repeatedly, ten times or more. The V gene is TRBV7-3, the J gene TRBJ2-1; 10 bases line up with TRBD2. Losses at the gene ends were 5 bases for V and 6 bases for J; bases not matched to a gene: 7. The CDR3 covers 15 residues. Per germline, CDR1 SGHTA and CDR2 FQGTGA. CDR3 nucleotides: TGTGCCAGCAGCCCCGGGCCTAGCGGGGGCAATGAGCAGTTCTTC. It is translated as CASSPGPSGGNEQFF. Supplemented by reference TRBV7-3 and TRBJ2-1, the full variable domain reads GAGVSQTPSNKVTEKGKYVELRCDPISGHTALYWYRQSLGQGPEFLIYFQGTGAADDSGLPNDRFFAVRPEGSVSTLKIQRTERGDSAVYLCASSPGPSGGNEQFFGPGTRLTVL.

This clonotype was seen at least ten times. The V gene is TRBV9, the J gene TRBJ2-7; D gene uncertain. V was clipped by 5 bases and J by 3 bases, with 6 bases between them. The germline V gene encodes CDR1 SGDLS and CDR2 YYNGEE. CDR3 length: 11 residues. The CDR3 spells CASSKDYEQYF. The CDR3 DNA follows: TGTGCCAGCAGTAAGGACTACGAGCAGTACTTC.

This clonotype is categorized as medium-sized. CDR3 region: CASSVNPGELFF. CDR3 bases: TGTGCCAGCAGTGTTAACCCGGGGGAGCTGTTTTTT. The chain employs TRBV6-6 and TRBJ2-2; D not certain. V was trimmed by 5 bases and J by 8 bases, leaving 9 bases between them. The CDR3 has 12 amino acids. Germline CDR1 and CDR2: MNHNY and SVGAGI (reference sequence).

Relative to its sample, this clonotype is medium-sized (0.01 to 0.1%). The V call is TRBV4-3, the J call TRBJ2-7, with no clear D. Germline CDR1 and CDR2: LGHNA and YSLEER. The CDR3 consists of 13 residues. Trimming took 2 bases from V and 2 from J, leaving 7 bases between them. This chain's CDR3 is CASSQLGTYEQYV. The CDR3 coding sequence is TGCGCCAGCAGCCAATTAGGGACCTACGAGCAGTACGTC.

Sample share makes this clonotype medium-sized (0.01 to 0.1%). This chain connects TRBV7-2 to TRBJ2-1; TRBD2 is a possible D gene (5 bases). This CDR3 contains 14 residues. The germline CDR1 and CDR2 sequences are SGHTA and FQGNSA. Deletions cut 5 bases from V and 8 bases from J, with 16 bases between. The CDR3 sequence: CASSPSWVSDEQFF. The CDR3 DNA is TGTGCCAGCAGCCCTTCTTGGGTTAGCGATGAGCAGTTCTTC. Variable domain in full (rest from reference TRBV7-2 and TRBJ2-1): GAGVSQSPSNKVTEKGKDVELRCDPISGHTALYWYRQSLGQGLEFLIYFQGNSAPDKSGLPSDRFSAERTGGSVSTLTIQRTQQEDSAVYLCASSPSWVSDEQFFGPGTRLTVL.

This clonotype showed up many times. The chain combines TRBV9 with TRBJ1-2; 7 nucleotides match TRBD1. V dropped 4 bases and J dropped 8; count of bases not matched to a gene: 5. CDR1 is SGDLS and CDR2 is YYNGEE in the germline V gene. The CDR3 is 12 amino acids. The CDR3 DNA reads as TGTGCCAGCAGCCTACAGGGGCTCGGCTACACCTTC. Protein: CASSLQGLGYTF.